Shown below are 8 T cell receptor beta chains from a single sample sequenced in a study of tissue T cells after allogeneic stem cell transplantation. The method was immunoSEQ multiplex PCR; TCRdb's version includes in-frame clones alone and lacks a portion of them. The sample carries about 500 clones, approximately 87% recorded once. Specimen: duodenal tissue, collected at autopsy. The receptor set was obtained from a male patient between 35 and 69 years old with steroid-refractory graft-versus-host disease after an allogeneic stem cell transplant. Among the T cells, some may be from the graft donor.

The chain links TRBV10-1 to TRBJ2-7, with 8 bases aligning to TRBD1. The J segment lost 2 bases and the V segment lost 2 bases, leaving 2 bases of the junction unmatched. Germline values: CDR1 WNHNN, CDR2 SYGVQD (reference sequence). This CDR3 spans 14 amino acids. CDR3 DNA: TGCGCCAGCAGTGAGGCACAGGGGGCCTACGAGCAGTACTTC. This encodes CASSEAQGAYEQYF.

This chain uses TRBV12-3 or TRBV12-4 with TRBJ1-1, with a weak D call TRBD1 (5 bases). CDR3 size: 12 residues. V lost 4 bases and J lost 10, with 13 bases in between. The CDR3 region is CASSYTPGGAFF. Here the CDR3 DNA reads TGTGCCAGCAGTTACACCCCTGGGGGAGCTTTCTTT.

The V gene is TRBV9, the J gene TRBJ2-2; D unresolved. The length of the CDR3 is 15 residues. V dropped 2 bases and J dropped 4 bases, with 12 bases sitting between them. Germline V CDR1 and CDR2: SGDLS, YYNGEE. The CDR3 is CASSVFPGPTGELFF. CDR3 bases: TGTGCCAGCAGCGTCTTCCCAGGACCCACCGGGGAGCTGTTTTTT.

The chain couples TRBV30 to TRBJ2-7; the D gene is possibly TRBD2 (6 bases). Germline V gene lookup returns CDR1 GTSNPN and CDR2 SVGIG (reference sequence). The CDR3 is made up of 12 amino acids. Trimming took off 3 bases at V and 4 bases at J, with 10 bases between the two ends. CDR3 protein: CAWREGRYEQYF. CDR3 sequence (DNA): TGTGCCTGGAGGGAGGGTCGATACGAGCAGTACTTC.

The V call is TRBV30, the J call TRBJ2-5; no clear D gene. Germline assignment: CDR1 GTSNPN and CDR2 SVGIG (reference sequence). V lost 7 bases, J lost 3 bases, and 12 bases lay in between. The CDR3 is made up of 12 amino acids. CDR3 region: CAYGWQEETQYF. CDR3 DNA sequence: TGTGCCTACGGGTGGCAAGAAGAGACCCAGTACTTC.

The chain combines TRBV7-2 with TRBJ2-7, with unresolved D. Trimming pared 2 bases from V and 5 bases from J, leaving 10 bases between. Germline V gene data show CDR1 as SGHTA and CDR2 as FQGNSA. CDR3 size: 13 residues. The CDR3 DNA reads TGTGCCAGCAGCTTAAAAAGGGAAAACGAGCAGTACTTC. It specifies CASSLKRENEQYF.

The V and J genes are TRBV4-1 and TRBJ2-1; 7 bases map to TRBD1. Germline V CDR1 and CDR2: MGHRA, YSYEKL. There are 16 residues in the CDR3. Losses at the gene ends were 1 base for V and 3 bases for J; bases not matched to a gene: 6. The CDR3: CASSQARDRHYNEQFF. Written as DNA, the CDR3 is TGCGCCAGCAGCCAAGCCCGGGACAGACACTACAATGAGCAGTTCTTC.

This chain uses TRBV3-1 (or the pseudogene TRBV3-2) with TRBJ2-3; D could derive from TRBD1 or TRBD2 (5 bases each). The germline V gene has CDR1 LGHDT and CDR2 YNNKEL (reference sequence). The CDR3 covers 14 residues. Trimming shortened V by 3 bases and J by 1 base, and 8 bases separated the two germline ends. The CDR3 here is CASSHGDGTDTQYF. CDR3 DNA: TGTGCCAGCAGCCACGGGGACGGCACAGATACGCAGTATTTT.